This TCR beta chain was found in a study of blood T cell repertoires in COVID-19. The overall study: PBMCs, B-cell-depleted T cells, or T cells provided the cDNA or gDNA that made up the material.

Looked up from germline, CDR1 is SEHNR and CDR2 is FQNEAQ (reference sequence). This CDR3 is 12 amino acids long. Trimming shortened V by 1 base and J by 5 bases, and 6 bases separated the two germline ends. This table comes from immunoSEQ multiplex PCR, and its TCRdb copy is limited to in-frame clones, with some not included. Among about 180,000 clones listed, 80% to 85% were seen once. This chain links TRBV7-9 with TRBJ2-7; the D is unclear. The sequence was obtained from an elderly woman with COVID-19, enrolled during active disease. Sequencing used peripheral blood. The CDR3 DNA follows: TGTGCCAGCAGCTTAGAAGACAACGAGCAGTACTTC. Its translation is CASSLEDNEQYF.